A selection of T cell receptor beta chains follows, all from one sample in a study of T cell changes during pregnancy in multiple sclerosis. TCRdb keeps only in-frame clones here, not all; method: immunoSEQ multiplex PCR. The sample gives approximately 100,000 clones, more than 85% of which show up once; about 3.1% is in the top ten. The sample was peripheral blood, taken in the second trimester of pregnancy. These TCRs come from a female donor with multiple sclerosis, enrolled in a pregnancy study. CDR3s include the opening cysteine and the closing phenylalanine or tryptophan. A D gene is named only where the DNA matches it firmly. Clone size is stated in some rows and not others, as once, few, many or a class when expanded.

d_call | j_call | clone_size | v_call | cdr3_nt | cdr3_aa
NA | TRBJ2-1 | few | TRBV19 | TGTGCCAGTAGTATCGGGGAAAGTGTGTACTATGAGCAGTTCTTC | CASSIGESVYYEQFF
NA | TRBJ1-2 | NA | TRBV7-9 | TGTGCCAGTTATGCGGGGGGGCATAGCTATGGCTACACCTTC | CASYAGGHSYGYTF
TRBD2 | TRBJ2-3 | NA | TRBV10-3 | TGTGCCATTCGATTGTCAGCGGGAGGCGGGGTTGTGGATACGCAGTATTTT | CAIRLSAGGGVVDTQYF
NA | TRBJ2-3 | NA | TRBV27 | TGTGCCAGCAGTCCATCGGCAGATACGCAGTATTTT | CASSPSADTQYF
NA | TRBJ2-3 | NA | TRBV19 | TGTGCCAGACCAGACACAGATACGCAGTATTTT | CARPDTDTQYF
NA | TRBJ1-1 | NA | TRBV19 | TGTGCCAGTACAAAAATGAACACTGAAGCTTTCTTT | CASTKMNTEAFF
TRBD1 | TRBJ2-7 | NA | TRBV2 | TGTGCCAGCAGTAGGGACAGGGGGATGGAAGAGCAGTACTTC | CASSRDRGMEEQYF
NA | TRBJ2-1 | NA | TRBV15 | TGTGCCACCAGCAGAGGACAGGACGGTGAGCAGTTCTTC | CATSRGQDGEQFF
TRBD2 | TRBJ2-1 | NA | TRBV28 | TGTGCCAGCAGGTCTAGCGGGAGCATCTACAATGAGCAGTTCTTC | CASRSSGSIYNEQFF
NA | TRBJ2-2 | NA | TRBV7-9 | TGTGCCAGCAGCACCATAAGGCCTAGCTCCTACAACACCGGGGAGCTGTTTTTT | CASSTIRPSSYNTGELFF
TRBD1 | TRBJ2-5 | NA | TRBV2 | TGTGCCACCACGATGGACAGGACAAGCCAAGAGACCCAGTACTTC | CATTMDRTSQETQYF
TRBD2 | TRBJ2-1 | NA | TRBV7-9 | TGTGCCAGCAGGACTAGCGGGAGCTCCTACAATGAGCAGTTCTTC | CASRTSGSSYNEQFF
NA | TRBJ1-5 | NA | TRBV28 | TGTGCCAGCGGTCCCTCGGGTTTTCAGCCCCAGCATTTT | CASGPSGFQPQHF
NA | TRBJ2-1 | NA | TRBV4-1 | TGCGCCAGCAGCCAAGATCCATTCTCCTACAATGAGCAGTTCTTC | CASSQDPFSYNEQFF
NA | TRBJ2-2 | NA | TRBV5-1 | TGCGCCAGCAGCTTGAGACACGGAACGACCGGGGAGCTGTTTTTT | CASSLRHGTTGELFF
TRBD2 | TRBJ2-1 | NA | TRBV29-1 | TGCAGCGTTGAGGTGGGACTAGTCTCAGTGTCGGATGAGCAGTTCTTC | CSVEVGLVSVSDEQFF
TRBD1 | TRBJ1-5 | NA | TRBV19 | TGTGCCAGTAGGACAGGGGGGAATCAGCCCCAGCATTTT | CASRTGGNQPQHF
TRBD1 | TRBJ2-5 | once | TRBV15 | TGTGCCACCAGCAGGGGACAGGAACAAGAGACCCAGTACTTC | CATSRGQEQETQYF
TRBD1 | TRBJ1-1 | NA | TRBV4-1 | TGCGCCAGCAGCCAACAGACAGGGGTCGACACTGAAGCTTTCTTT | CASSQQTGVDTEAFF
NA | TRBJ2-2 | NA | TRBV28 | TGTGCCAGCAGCTCCTCGGGGGAGCTGTTTTTT | CASSSSGELFF
TRBD2 | TRBJ2-7 | NA | TRBV7-2 | TGTGCCAGCAGCTTACCGGGACTAGCGGGAGGGCTCTACTTC | CASSLPGLAGGLYF
NA | TRBJ1-1 | few | TRBV5-1 | TGCGCCAGCAGCCCTCCATGGGGGGAGGCTGAAGCTTTCTTT | CASSPPWGEAEAFF
NA | TRBJ2-3 | NA | TRBV15 | TGTGCCACCAGCAGAGCCCCCCATTTGAGCACAGATACGCAGTATTTT | CATSRAPHLSTDTQYF
TRBD2 | TRBJ2-7 | NA | TRBV5-5 | TGTGCCAGCAGCTTGGCTACGGGACTAGCGCTATACGAGCAGTACTTC | CASSLATGLALYEQYF
NA | TRBJ2-5 | NA | TRBV5-4 | TGTGCCAGCAGTGATCAGGCCCCCGGGGGGCAGACCCAGTACTTC | CASSDQAPGGQTQYF
TRBD1 | TRBJ2-3 | NA | TRBV10-3 | TGTGCCATCAGTGAGTCTGGGACAGAAACAGATACGCAGTATTTT | CAISESGTETDTQYF
TRBD1 | TRBJ2-1 | NA | TRBV2 | TGTGCCAGCAGTGAATTGGGGACAGGGATAAACAATGAGCAGTTCTTC | CASSELGTGINNEQFF
TRBD2 | TRBJ2-1 | NA | TRBV9 | TGTGCCAGCAGCGAATCAACCGGGACTATGACCAATGAGCAGTTCTTC | CASSESTGTMTNEQFF
NA | TRBJ2-1 | NA | TRBV7-8 | TGTGCCAGCAGCTTGTTTATGGGGAGGAGGTCTTACAATGAGCAGTTCTTC | CASSLFMGRRSYNEQFF
TRBD2 | TRBJ2-2 | NA | TRBV7-3 | TGTGCCAGCAGCTTATACGGTACTACGGCGGGAGGCACCGGGGAGCTGTTTTTT | CASSLYGTTAGGTGELFF
NA | TRBJ2-1 | NA | TRBV11-3 | TGTGCCAGCAGCCCCCCGGGTAAGAATGAGCAGTTCTTC | CASSPPGKNEQFF
NA | TRBJ2-7 | NA | TRBV5-8 | TGTGCCAGCAGCTTGGGCTATGGGGGACTCTCCTACGAGCAGTACTTC | CASSLGYGGLSYEQYF
NA | TRBJ1-5 | NA | TRBV10-1 | TGCGCCAGCAGTGTTTTCAGGGTTCAGCCCCAGCATTTT | CASSVFRVQPQHF